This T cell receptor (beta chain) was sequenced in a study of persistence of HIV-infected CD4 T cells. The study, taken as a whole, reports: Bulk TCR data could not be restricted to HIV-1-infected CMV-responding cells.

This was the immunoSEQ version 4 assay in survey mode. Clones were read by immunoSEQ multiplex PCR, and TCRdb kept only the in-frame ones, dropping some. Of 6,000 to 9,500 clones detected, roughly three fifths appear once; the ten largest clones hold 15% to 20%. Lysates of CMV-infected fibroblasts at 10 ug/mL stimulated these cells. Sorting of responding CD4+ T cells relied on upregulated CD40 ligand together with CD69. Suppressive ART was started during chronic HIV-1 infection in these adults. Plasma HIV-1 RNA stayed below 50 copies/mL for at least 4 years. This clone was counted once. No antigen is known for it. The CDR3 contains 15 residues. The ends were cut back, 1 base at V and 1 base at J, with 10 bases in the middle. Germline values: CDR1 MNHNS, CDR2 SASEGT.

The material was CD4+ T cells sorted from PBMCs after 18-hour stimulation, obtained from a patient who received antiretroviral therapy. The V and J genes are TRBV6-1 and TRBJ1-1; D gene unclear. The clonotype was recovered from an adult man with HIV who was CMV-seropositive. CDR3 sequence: CASSEGGSANTEAFF. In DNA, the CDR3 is TGTGCCAGCAGTGAAGGCGGCAGTGCGAACACTGAAGCTTTCTTT.